This T cell receptor beta chain originates from a study of T-cell reconstitution after alpha-beta-depleted transplantation in children. The TCRbeta library was prepared with unique molecular identifiers. Each CDR3 protein is one row after TCRdb ran MiXCR on the PCR reads. The table has around 670,000 distinct CDR3 sequences, over 10% seen once. This clonotype was recorded many times. The antigen is unknown. Study-level results: One year post-transplant, T-cell counts and diversity were largely derived from T cells produced anew. Several patients had high TCRbeta diversity at day 60; it came from surviving recipient T cells and thymic progenitors. Reports say that about two months after transplant, the alpha-beta T cells came out of several hundred graft clones that had expanded.

CDR1 and CDR2 (germline): SQVTM, ANQGSEA. The CDR3 is 15 residues long. The ends were cut back, 1 base at V and 4 bases at J, with 15 bases in the middle. The chain has TRBV29-1 and TRBJ2-3; the D gene is possibly TRBD2 (5 bases). This specimen consisted of PBMCs, obtained before TCRalphabeta/CD19-depleted stem cell transplant. The receptor was derived from a girl aged 2 to 9 with congenital amegakaryocytic thrombocytopenia, due to receive a stem cell transplant. CDR3 loop: CSVEGWERDADTQYF. The DNA for the CDR3 is TGCAGCGTTGAAGGATGGGAGAGGGATGCAGATACGCAGTATTTT.